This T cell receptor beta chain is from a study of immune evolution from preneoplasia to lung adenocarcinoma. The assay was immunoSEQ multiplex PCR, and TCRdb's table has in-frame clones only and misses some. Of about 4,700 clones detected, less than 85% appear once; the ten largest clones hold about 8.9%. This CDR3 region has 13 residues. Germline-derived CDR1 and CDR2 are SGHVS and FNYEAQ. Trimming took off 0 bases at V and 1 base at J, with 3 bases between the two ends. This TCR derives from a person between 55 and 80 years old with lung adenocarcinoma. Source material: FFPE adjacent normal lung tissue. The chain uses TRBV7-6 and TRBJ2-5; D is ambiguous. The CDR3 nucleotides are TGTGCCAGCAGCTTAGCCACCCAAGAGACCCAGTACTTC. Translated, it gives CASSLATQETQYF. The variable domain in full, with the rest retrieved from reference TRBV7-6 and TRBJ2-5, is GAGVSQSPRYKVTKRGQDVALRCDPISGHVSLYWYRQALGQGPEFLTYFNYEAQQDKSGLPNDRFSAERPEGSISTLTIQRTEQRDSAMYRCASSLATQETQYFGPGTRLLVL.